This TCR beta chain came from a study of CD8 T cells in ankylosing spondylitis. Per the germline V gene, CDR1 is SGDLS and CDR2 is YYNGEE. The CDR3 loop spans 15 amino acids. Trimming took 0 bases from V and 0 from J, leaving 7 bases between them. TCRdb re-analysed the 5' RACE reads in MiXCR, keeping a single row per CDR3 protein. Of hundreds of thousands of distinct CDR3 sequences listed, 25% to 30% are singletons. The table lists this clonotype with a few counts. As yet, its antigen is unknown. Study-wide findings and caveats: The study identified a TCR beta motif of under 10 highly homologous variants that appeared characteristic of ankylosing spondylitis blood.

Sequenced input: blood, either unsorted or a sorted T cell fraction (not recorded which). This clonotype originated in a male donor with ankylosing spondylitis. This chain connects TRBV9 to TRBJ1-5; D gene unclear. The CDR3 DNA reads as TGTGCCAGCAGCGTAGATGGTTATAGCAATCAGCCCCAGCATTTT. Its protein product is CASSVDGYSNQPQHF. Full variable domain (remainder filled in from reference TRBV9 and TRBJ1-5): DSGVTQTPKHLITATGQRVTLRCSPRSGDLSVYWYQQSLDQGLQFLIQYYNGEERAKGNILERFSAQQFPDLHSELNLSSLELGDSALYFCASSVDGYSNQPQHFGDGTRLSIL.